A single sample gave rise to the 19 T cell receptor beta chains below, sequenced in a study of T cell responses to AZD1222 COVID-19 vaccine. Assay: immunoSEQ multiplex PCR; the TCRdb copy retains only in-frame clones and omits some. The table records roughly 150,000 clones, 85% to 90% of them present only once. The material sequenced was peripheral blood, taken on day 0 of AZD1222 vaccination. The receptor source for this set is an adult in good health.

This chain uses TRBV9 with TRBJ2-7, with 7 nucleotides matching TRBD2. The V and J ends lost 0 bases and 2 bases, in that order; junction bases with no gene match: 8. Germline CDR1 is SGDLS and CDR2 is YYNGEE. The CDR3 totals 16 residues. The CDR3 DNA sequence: TGTGCCAGCAGCGTAGGTTCGGCGGGAGATCCCTACGAGCAGTACTTC. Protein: CASSVGSAGDPYEQYF.

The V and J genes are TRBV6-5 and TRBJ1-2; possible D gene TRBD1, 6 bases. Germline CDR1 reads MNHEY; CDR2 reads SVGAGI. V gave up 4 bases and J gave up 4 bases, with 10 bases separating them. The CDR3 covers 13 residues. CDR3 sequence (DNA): TGTGCCAGCAGTTCACAGGGAATCTATGGCTACACCTTC. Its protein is CASSSQGIYGYTF.

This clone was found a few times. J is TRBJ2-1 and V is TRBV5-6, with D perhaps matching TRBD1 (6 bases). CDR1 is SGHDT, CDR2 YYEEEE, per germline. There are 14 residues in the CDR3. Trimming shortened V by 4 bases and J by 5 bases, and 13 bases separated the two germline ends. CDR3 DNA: TGTGCCAGCAGCCTACCTACAGGGAACAATGAGCAGTTCTTC. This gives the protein CASSLPTGNNEQFF.

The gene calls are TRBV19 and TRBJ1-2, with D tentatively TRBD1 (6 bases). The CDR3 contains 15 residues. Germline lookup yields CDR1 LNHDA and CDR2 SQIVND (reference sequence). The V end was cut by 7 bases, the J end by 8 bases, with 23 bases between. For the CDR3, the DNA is TGTGCCAGTACCATGACAGCGGATAGGGGGAAAGGCTACACCTTC. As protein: CASTMTADRGKGYTF.

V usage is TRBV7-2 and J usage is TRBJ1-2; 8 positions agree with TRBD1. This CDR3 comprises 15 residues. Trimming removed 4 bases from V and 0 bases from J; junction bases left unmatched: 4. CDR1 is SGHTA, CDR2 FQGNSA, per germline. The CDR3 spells CASSYQQGANYGYTF. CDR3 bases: TGTGCCAGCAGCTACCAACAGGGGGCTAACTATGGCTACACCTTC.

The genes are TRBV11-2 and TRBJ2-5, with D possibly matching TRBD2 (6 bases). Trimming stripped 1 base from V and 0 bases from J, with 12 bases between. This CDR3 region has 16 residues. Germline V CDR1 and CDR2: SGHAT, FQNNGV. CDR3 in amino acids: CASSLALGSYQETQYF. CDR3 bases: TGTGCCAGCAGCTTAGCGCTCGGGAGTTACCAAGAGACCCAGTACTTC. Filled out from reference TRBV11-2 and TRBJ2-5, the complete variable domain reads EAGVAQSPRYKIIEKRQSVAFWCNPISGHATLYWYQQILGQGPKLLIQFQNNGVVDDSQLPKDRFSAERLKGVDSTLKIQPAKLEDSAVYLCASSLALGSYQETQYFGPGTRLLVL.

The DNA of the CDR3 is TGTGCCACCAGTGATCCCAGGGGGGAGTACAATGAGCAGTTCTTC. This encodes CATSDPRGEYNEQFF. The V gene is TRBV24-1, the J gene TRBJ2-1; maybe TRBD1 (7 bases). Trimming shortened V by 3 bases and J by 4 bases, and 12 bases separated the two germline ends. CDR1 and CDR2 (germline): KGHDR, SFDVKD. CDR3 size: 15 residues.

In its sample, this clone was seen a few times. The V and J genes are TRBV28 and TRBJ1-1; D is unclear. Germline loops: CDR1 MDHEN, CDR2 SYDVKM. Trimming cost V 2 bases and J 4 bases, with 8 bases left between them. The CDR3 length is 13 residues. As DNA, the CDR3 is TGTGCCAGCAGTTTACGGAGGAGCACTGAAGCTTTCTTT. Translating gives CASSLRRSTEAFF.

Here the CDR3 reads CASSPRQGSIGSYEQYF. The DNA of the CDR3 is TGTGCCAGCTCACCACGGCAGGGTAGTATAGGTTCCTACGAGCAGTACTTC. The rearrangement uses TRBV18 and TRBJ2-7; D may be TRBD1 (5 bases). V lost 1 base and J 1 base, leaving 17 bases between the germline ends. Germline V CDR1 and CDR2: KGHSH, LQKENI. CDR3 length equals 17 residues.

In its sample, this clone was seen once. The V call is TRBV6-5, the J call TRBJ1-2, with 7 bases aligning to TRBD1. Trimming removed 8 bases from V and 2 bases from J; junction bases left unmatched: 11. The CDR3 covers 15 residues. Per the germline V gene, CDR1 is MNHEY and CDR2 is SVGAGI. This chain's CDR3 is CASGSTGERNYGYTF. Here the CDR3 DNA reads TGTGCCAGCGGATCCACAGGGGAGAGGAACTATGGCTACACCTTC.

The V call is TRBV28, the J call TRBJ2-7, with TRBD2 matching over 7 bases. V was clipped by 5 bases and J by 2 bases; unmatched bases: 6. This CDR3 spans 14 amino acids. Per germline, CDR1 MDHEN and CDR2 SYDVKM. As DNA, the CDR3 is TGTGCCAGCAGTCCGGGACTAACTCCCTACGAGCAGTACTTC. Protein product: CASSPGLTPYEQYF.

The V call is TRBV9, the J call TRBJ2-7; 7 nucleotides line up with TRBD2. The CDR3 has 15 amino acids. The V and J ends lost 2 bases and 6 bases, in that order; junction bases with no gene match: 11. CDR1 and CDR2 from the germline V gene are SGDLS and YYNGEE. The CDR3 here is CASSVALAATGEQYF. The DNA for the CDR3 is TGTGCCAGCAGCGTCGCTCTAGCGGCAACGGGCGAGCAGTACTTC. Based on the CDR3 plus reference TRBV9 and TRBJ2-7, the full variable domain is DSGVTQTPKHLITATGQRVTLRCSPRSGDLSVYWYQQSLDQGLQFLIQYYNGEERAKGNILERFSAQQFPDLHSELNLSSLELGDSALYFCASSVALAATGEQYFGPGTRLTVT.

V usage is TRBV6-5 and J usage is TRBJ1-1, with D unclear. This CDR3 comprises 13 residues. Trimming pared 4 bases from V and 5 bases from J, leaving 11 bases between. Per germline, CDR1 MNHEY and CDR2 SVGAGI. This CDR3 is CASSFSTETEAFF. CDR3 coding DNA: TGTGCCAGCAGTTTCTCTACGGAAACTGAAGCTTTCTTT.

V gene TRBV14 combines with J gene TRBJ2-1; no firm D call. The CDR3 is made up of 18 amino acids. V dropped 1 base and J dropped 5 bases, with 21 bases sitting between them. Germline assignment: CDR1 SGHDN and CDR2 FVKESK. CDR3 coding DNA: TGTGCCAGCAGCCAAGCCACCGGAGCCGCCGCTGGGAACAATGAGCAGTTCTTC. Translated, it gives CASSQATGAAAGNNEQFF.

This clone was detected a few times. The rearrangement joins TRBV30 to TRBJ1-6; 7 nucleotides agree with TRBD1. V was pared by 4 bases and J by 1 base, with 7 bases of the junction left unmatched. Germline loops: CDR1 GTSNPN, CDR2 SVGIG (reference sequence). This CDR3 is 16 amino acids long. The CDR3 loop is CAWKTGSISYNSPLHF. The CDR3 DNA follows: TGTGCCTGGAAGACAGGGAGTATTTCCTATAATTCACCCCTCCACTTT.

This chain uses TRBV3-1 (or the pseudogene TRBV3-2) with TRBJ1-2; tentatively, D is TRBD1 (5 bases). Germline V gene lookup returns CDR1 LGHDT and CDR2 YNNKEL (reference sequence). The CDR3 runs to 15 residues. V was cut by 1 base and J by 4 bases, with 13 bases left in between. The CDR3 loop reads CASSQAIVGGYGYTF. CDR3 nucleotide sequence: TGTGCCAGCAGCCAAGCCATTGTTGGGGGCTATGGCTACACCTTC.

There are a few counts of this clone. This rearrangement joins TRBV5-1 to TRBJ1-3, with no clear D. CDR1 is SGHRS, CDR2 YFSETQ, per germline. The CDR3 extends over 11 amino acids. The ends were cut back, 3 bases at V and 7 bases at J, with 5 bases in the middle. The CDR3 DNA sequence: TGCGCCAGCAGCTACAGTAACACCATATATTTT. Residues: CASSYSNTIYF.

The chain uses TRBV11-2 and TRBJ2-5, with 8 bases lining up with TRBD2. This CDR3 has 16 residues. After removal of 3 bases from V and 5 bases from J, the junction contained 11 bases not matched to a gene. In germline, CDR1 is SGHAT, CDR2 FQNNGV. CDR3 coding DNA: TGTGCCAGCAGCTTCCCCACCGGGACTAGACAGGAGACCCAGTACTTC. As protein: CASSFPTGTRQETQYF.

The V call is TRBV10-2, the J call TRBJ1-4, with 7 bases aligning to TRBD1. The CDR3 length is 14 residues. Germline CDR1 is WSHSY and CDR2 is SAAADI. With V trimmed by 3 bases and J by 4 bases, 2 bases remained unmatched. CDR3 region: CASSERQGNEKLFF. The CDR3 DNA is TGCGCCAGCAGTGAAAGACAGGGTAATGAAAAACTGTTTTTT.